This TCR beta chain emerged from a study of blood T cell repertoires in COVID-19. Study-level background: Samples representing acute and convalescent COVID-19 were sourced from the United States, Italy and Spain. T cells, B-cell-depleted T cells, or PBMCs supplied cDNA or gDNA.

Libraries were prepared by immunoSEQ multiplex PCR; TCRdb keeps only in-frame clonotypes and omits some of them. This table has roughly 220,000 clones, around 80% appearing once. There are 13 residues in the CDR3. Losses at the gene ends were 6 bases for V and 2 bases for J; bases not matched to a gene: 2. The clonotype comes from a man in his thirties or forties with active or convalescent COVID-19. This sequence joins TRBV12-3 or TRBV12-4 and TRBJ1-2; TRBD1 agrees at 8 bases. The sequencing input was peripheral blood. CDR3 region: CASRRQGNYGYTF. The CDR3 coding sequence is TGTGCCAGCAGAAGACAGGGGAACTATGGCTACACCTTC.